Listed below are T cell receptor beta chains from one sample, sequenced in a study of early T cells in non-severe SARS-CoV-2 infection. TCRdb reprocessed the 5' RACE reads with MiXCR, giving one entry per CDR3 protein. The sample shows just under 30,000 distinct CDR3 sequences, about 4.8% of them seen only once. Sequences were obtained from whole blood. The source of these receptors is an adult who was a healthcare worker with PCR-confirmed SARS-CoV-2 infection or an uninfected control (not recorded which). CDR3s include the opening cysteine and the closing phenylalanine or tryptophan. The D gene is left open where the match is weak. The size of a clone is reported for some rows only, either as once, few or many, or as a class for expanded clones.

>TRBV29-1|few|TRBJ1-1|NA
TGCAGCGTTTCTGCAGTGGACACTGAAGCTTTCTTT
CSVSAVDTEAFF
>TRBV3-1|NA|TRBJ1-5|NA
TGTGCCAGCAGTCCACAGACAGATGGGAATCAGCCCCAGCATTTT
CASSPQTDGNQPQHF
>TRBV6-2/TRBV6-3|few|TRBJ2-3|TRBD2
TGTGCCAGCAGTTACCACGACCTAGCGGCCTACACAGATACGCAGTATTTT
CASSYHDLAAYTDTQYF
>TRBV28|many|TRBJ1-6|TRBD1
TGTGCCAGCAGCGCCCAGGGGGCACCGTCACCCCTCCACTTT
CASSAQGAPSPLHF
>TRBV29-1|few|TRBJ2-3|TRBD2
TGCAGCGTCCCCGGAGCGGGAGGGGGGACAGATACGCAGTATTTT
CSVPGAGGGTDTQYF
>TRBV5-4|few|TRBJ2-2|NA
TGTGCCAGCAGCTTGGTAGTCACCGGGGAGCTGTTTTTT
CASSLVVTGELFF
>TRBV10-3|NA|TRBJ2-1|TRBD2
TGTGCCATCAGTGAGTATTCTAGCGGGGATGAGCAGTTCTTC
CAISEYSSGDEQFF
>TRBV7-9|few|TRBJ1-2|NA
TGTGCCAGCGCTCCAGGGAACTTCGGCTACACCTTC
CASAPGNFGYTF
>TRBV15|many|TRBJ1-6|TRBD1
TGTGCCACCAGCCGGGACAGTGGTAATTCACCCCTCCACTTT
CATSRDSGNSPLHF
>TRBV24-1|medium-sized|TRBJ2-3|NA
TGTGCCACCAGTGATCCCGGACTCACGTCTAGCACAGATACGCAGTATTTT
CATSDPGLTSSTDTQYF
>TRBV7-9|few|TRBJ2-1|TRBD1
TGTGCCAGCAGCCGTGGACAGGGAATCCGTACGCTTGAGCAGTTCTTC
CASSRGQGIRTLEQFF
>TRBV27|many|TRBJ1-4|TRBD1
TGTGCCAGCAGTTCGCCGACAGGGCGCGGAAATGAAAAACTGTTTTTT
CASSSPTGRGNEKLFF
>TRBV4-2|many|TRBJ2-5|TRBD1
TGTGCCAGCAGCCAAGATCGGCCAGGGGGAGAACAAGAGACCCAGTACTTC
CASSQDRPGGEQETQYF
>TRBV7-2|many|TRBJ2-5|NA
TGTGCCAGCAGCTTAGGGGGGGCAGGAGGAGAGACCCAGTACTTC
CASSLGGAGGETQYF
>TRBV12-3/TRBV12-4|many|TRBJ2-7|NA
TGTGCCAGCAGGGCTGCCGGGTTCTTGGGCGAGCAGTACTTC
CASRAAGFLGEQYF
>TRBV5-4|many|TRBJ2-1|TRBD2
TGTGCCAGCAGCTTCCCTAGCGGGAGTGAGCAGTTCTTC
CASSFPSGSEQFF